This T cell receptor beta chain originates from a study of T cells in Graves' hyperthyroidism and ophthalmopathy. Worth noting for this clonotype: What it binds is not known.

Study observations and caveats: The model foresaw ophthalmopathy a median approximately 6.3 months prior to onset.

RNA transcripts served as the template for amplifying TCR beta CDR3 regions. An initial round of RT-PCR targeting the TCR CDR3 relied on the HTBI primer set. Each CDR3 protein is one row after TCRdb ran MiXCR on the multiplex PCR reads. The sample has more than 500,000 distinct CDR3 sequences; around 46% are singletons. This CDR3 region has 10 residues. The germline V and J ends were trimmed by 1 base and 12 bases, with 7 bases remaining between them. Germline values: CDR1 SNHLY, CDR2 FYNNEI. Sequencing was done on a sample of peripheral blood or thyroid tissue (not recorded which). The chain links TRBV2 to TRBJ2-7; D remains ambiguous. This clonotype originated in an adult woman with Graves' disease, either hyperthyroidism or ophthalmopathy (not recorded which). CDR3 nucleotides: TGTGCCAGCAGTGAAGGGCGGCTGTACTTC. Protein: CASSEGRLYF.